This entry is about one T cell receptor beta chain. The data were obtained in a study of blood T cells in healthy people across ages. Study-wide context: Per every two T cells, about one barcoded beta molecule was captured by template switching.

Germline V CDR1 and CDR2: SEHNR, FQNEAQ (reference sequence). The CDR3 sequence is 13 residues long. Trimming removed 8 bases from V and 1 base from J, with 8 bases in between. Sample-barcoded 5' priming and a J-beta primer mix drove a second PCR of about 6 to 12 cycles. A single record per CDR3 protein comes from TCRdb applying MiXCR to the 5' RACE reads. The sample contains about 640,000 distinct CDR3 sequences, around 41% of which appear only once. The chain uses TRBV7-9 and TRBJ2-2; D possibly corresponds to TRBD1 (6 bases). This clonotype was sampled from a man older than 75 in good health. The sample was blood. The CDR3 reads CASGGMNTGELFF. CDR3 sequence (DNA): TGTGCCAGCGGGGGCATGAACACCGGGGAGCTGTTTTTT.